This T cell receptor beta chain was captured in a study of T cells after yellow fever vaccination. TCRdb fed the 5' RACE reads into MiXCR, producing one record per CDR3 protein. The sample holds more than 450,000 distinct CDR3 sequences, 20% to 25% seen once. Study findings and constraints: By day 5 rather than day 15, the secondary response had peaked, though it was weaker.

This clonotype occurred a few times. Its antigen is unidentified. The V gene's germline CDR1 is SGHTA and CDR2 FQGNSA. The CDR3 is 17 residues long. V was shortened by 5 bases and J by 3 bases, with 20 bases between the two germline ends. The clonotype was recovered from a man between 18 and 35 years old who received the YFV17D yellow fever vaccine. The sequenced sample was PBMCs, obtained less than 25 days after the first yellow fever vaccination. V gene TRBV7-2 combines with J gene TRBJ2-1; maybe TRBD1 (5 bases). CDR3 DNA: TGTGCCAGCAGCGTTAGGGGTTCCCGAAGTTACTACAATGAGCAGTTCTTC. Encoded protein: CASSVRGSRSYYNEQFF.